The rows below give T cell receptor beta chains drawn from one sample of a study of blood T cell repertoires in COVID-19. The table came from immunoSEQ multiplex PCR; TCRdb's copy has only in-frame clones and leaves some out. The sample has 72,000 or so clones, 75% to 90% seen once. Source material: peripheral blood. The receptors shown here come from a woman older than 75 with active or convalescent COVID-19. The CDR3 runs from the conserved cysteine through the conserved F or W. A D gene is named only where the DNA matches it firmly. The size of a clone is reported for some rows only, either as once, few or many, or as a class for expanded clones.

.,TRBV7-8,TRBJ1-2,.,CASSSRERAYGYTF,TGTGCCAGCAGCTCTCGGGAGAGGGCCTATGGCTACACCTTC
.,TRBV6-2/TRBV6-3,TRBJ1-2,.,CASSTSMAGIGSYGYTF,TGTGCCAGCAGTACTAGCATGGCAGGGATCGGAAGCTATGGCTACACCTTC
.,TRBV27,TRBJ1-2,TRBD1,CASSYRGSYGYTF,TGTGCCAGCAGTTACAGGGGTTCGTATGGCTACACCTTC
.,TRBV25-1,TRBJ1-5,TRBD1,CASSPGQGKYSPQHF,TGTGCCAGCAGCCCAGGACAGGGGAAATATAGCCCCCAGCATTTT
once,TRBV7-8,TRBJ1-1,TRBD1,CAIYRGPGNTEAFF,TGTGCCATATACAGGGGGCCCGGGAACACTGAAGCTTTCTTT
.,TRBV21-1,TRBJ1-2,.,CASSPISGQGGYYGYTF,TGTGCCAGCAGCCCAATATCGGGACAGGGAGGCTACTATGGCTACACCTTC
.,TRBV18,TRBJ2-5,.,CASSPPGRSGKETQYF,TGTGCCAGCTCACCACCGGGCAGGTCCGGGAAGGAGACCCAGTACTTC
once,TRBV7-2,TRBJ2-2,.,CASSSDGGIGTGELFF,TGTGCCAGCAGCTCCGATGGGGGGATAGGCACCGGGGAGCTGTTTTTT
.,TRBV30,TRBJ2-2,TRBD2,CAWSDETGGPGELFF,TGTGCCTGGAGTGACGAAACGGGGGGGCCAGGGGAGCTGTTTTTT
.,TRBV7-2,TRBJ2-5,.,CASRHTHQETQYF,TGTGCCAGCAGACACACCCACCAGGAGACCCAGTACTTC
.,TRBV29-1,TRBJ2-7,TRBD1,CSVGDSYEQYF,TGCAGCGTGGGGGACAGCTACGAGCAGTACTTT
.,TRBV6-1,TRBJ1-2,.,CAITGQGPEHGYTF,TGTGCCATAACGGGTCAGGGGCCCGAGCATGGCTACACCTTC
.,TRBV19,TRBJ2-4,TRBD2,CASSDLAGGTAKNIQYF,TGTGCCAGTAGTGACCTAGCGGGGGGGACCGCCAAAAACATTCAGTACTTC
.,TRBV24-1,TRBJ2-1,.,CATSDQGSVFYNEQFF,TGTGCCACCAGTGATCAGGGGTCAGTTTTCTACAATGAGCAGTTCTTC
few,TRBV7-9,TRBJ1-2,.,CASSLKSENYGYTF,TGTGCCAGCAGCCTTAAGTCGGAGAACTATGGCTACACCTTC
.,TRBV5-1,TRBJ1-4,.,CASSPLARLFNEKLFF,TGCGCCAGCAGCCCCCTTGCTAGACTCTTTAATGAAAAACTGTTTTTT
few,TRBV27,TRBJ1-4,.,CASSSTGSAFGKLFF,TGTGCCAGCAGTTCTACAGGGAGCGCATTCGGAAAACTGTTTTTT
.,TRBV9,TRBJ2-3,TRBD2,CASSTTSGGSDTQYF,TGTGCCAGCAGCACGACTAGCGGGGGATCGGATACGCAGTATTTT
once,TRBV5-4,TRBJ2-7,TRBD2,CASSSSGEGRYEQYF,TGTGCCAGCAGCTCATCCGGGGAGGGCCGATACGAGCAGTACTTC
.,TRBV7-2,TRBJ2-3,TRBD2,CASSRGGGVDTQYF,TGTGCCAGCAGCCGCGGCGGGGGGGTAGATACGCAGTATTTT
.,TRBV9,TRBJ2-1,.,CASSVDLLGSGSYNEQFF,TGTGCCAGCAGCGTAGATCTTTTGGGTAGCGGCTCCTACAATGAGCAGTTCTTC
.,TRBV2,TRBJ2-1,TRBD2,CASSPSGGNNEQFF,TGTGCCAGCAGTCCCAGCGGGGGAAACAATGAGCAGTTCTTC
.,TRBV23-1,TRBJ2-7,TRBD2,CASSRGGGYLCEQYF,TGCGCCAGCAGTCGGGGCGGGGGGTACCTCTGCGAGCAGTACTTC
.,TRBV7-3,TRBJ1-1,.,CASSLGQNTEAFF,TGTGCCAGCAGCTTAGGACAGAACACTGAAGCTTTCTTT
few,TRBV5-1,TRBJ1-2,.,CASSLAQPRGYTF,TGCGCCAGCAGCTTGGCTCAGCCCAGGGGCTACACCTTC
.,TRBV19,TRBJ1-1,TRBD1,CASSSPLPGTGNTEAFF,TGTGCCAGTAGTAGCCCCCTACCCGGGACAGGGAACACTGAAGCTTTCTTT
few,TRBV9,TRBJ2-5,TRBD2,CASSVWLGTGGETQYF,TGTGCCAGCAGCGTTTGGTTAGGGACGGGAGGAGAGACCCAGTACTTC
.,TRBV6-4,TRBJ1-1,.,CASIPPPGMNTEAFF,TGTGCCAGCATCCCCCCACCAGGTATGAACACTGAAGCTTTCTTT
.,TRBV7-9,TRBJ1-6,.,CASKTGALSPLHF,TGTGCCAGCAAAACAGGAGCCCTTTCACCCCTCCACTTT
once,TRBV6-2/TRBV6-3,TRBJ1-5,TRBD1,CASSYSISAGGTLGNQPQHF,TGTGCCAGCAGTTACTCGATCTCGGCAGGGGGCACTCTAGGGAATCAGCCCCAGCATTTT
.,TRBV7-3,TRBJ2-3,.,CASSSNYYSDTQYF,TGTGCCAGCAGCTCAAACTACTATTCAGATACGCAGTATTTT
.,TRBV6-5,TRBJ2-3,TRBD2,CASRATAGATDTQYF,TGTGCCAGCAGAGCAACAGCGGGGGCCACAGATACGCAGTATTTT
.,TRBV12-3/TRBV12-4,TRBJ1-2,.,CASSWRGESGYTF,TGTGCCAGCAGTTGGCGGGGGGAGAGCGGCTACACCTTC
.,TRBV19,TRBJ1-3,.,CASSIFQDIYSGNTIYF,TGTGCCAGTAGTATCTTCCAGGACATTTACTCTGGAAACACCATATATTTT
.,TRBV7-9,TRBJ2-7,.,CASSLGQGQYF,TGTGCCAGCAGCTTGGGGCAGGGGCAGTACTTC
.,TRBV9,TRBJ2-6,.,CASSYLSSGANVLTF,TGTGCCAGCAGCTATCTCAGCTCTGGGGCCAACGTCCTGACTTTC
.,TRBV18,TRBJ2-5,TRBD1,CASSAAGGETQYF,TGTGCCAGCTCAGCGGCAGGGGGTGAGACCCAGTACTTC
once,TRBV7-2,TRBJ2-5,TRBD2,CASSLSFSSGGLRETQYF,TGTGCCAGCAGCTTGTCCTTCTCTAGCGGGGGGCTTAGAGAGACCCAGTACTTC
few,TRBV6-2/TRBV6-3,TRBJ1-2,TRBD1,CASSTTRQGAFGYTF,TGTGCCAGCAGCACCACCCGACAGGGGGCTTTTGGCTACACCTTC
.,TRBV2,TRBJ2-5,TRBD2,CASSETSGGFQETQYF,TGTGCCAGCAGTGAAACTAGCGGGGGTTTCCAAGAGACCCAGTACTTC
.,TRBV4-1,TRBJ1-1,TRBD1,CASSQERPRTGRFRAFF,TGCGCCAGCAGCCAAGAAAGGCCGAGGACAGGACGTTTTCGAGCTTTCTTT
.,TRBV19,TRBJ1-1,.,CASSTTTGIGTEAFF,TGTGCCAGTAGTACAACTACAGGGATTGGCACTGAAGCTTTCTTT
.,TRBV11-2,TRBJ2-5,TRBD2,CASSLQRGGKTQYF,TGTGCCAGCAGCTTACAGCGGGGGGGCAAGACCCAGTACTTC
.,TRBV7-9,TRBJ2-2,TRBD1,CASSLRQGSNTGELFF,TGTGCCAGCAGCTTGAGACAGGGGTCGAACACCGGGGAGCTGTTTTTT
.,TRBV11-3,TRBJ1-2,.,CASSFPQGLQHGYTF,TGTGCCAGCAGCTTCCCCCAGGGTTTGCAGCATGGCTACACCTTC
.,TRBV27,TRBJ1-2,TRBD1,CASSLSGAGGKNYGYTF,TGTGCCAGCAGTTTATCGGGGGCAGGGGGCAAGAACTATGGCTACACCTTC
once,TRBV3-1/TRBV3-2,TRBJ1-3,.,CASSRRLIQSGSGNTIYF,TGTGCCAGCAGCCGTAGATTGATACAATCGGGGTCTGGAAACACCATATATTTT